These 14 T cell receptor beta chains share one sample of origin, sequenced in a study of shared clonotypes between healthy human individuals. Only in-frame clones appear in the TCRdb table, and some are missing; sequencing was by immunoSEQ multiplex PCR. The sample contains more than 1,200,000 clones, approximately 98.5% of which appear only once. Sample: naive CD4+ T cells sorted from blood. Subset reported: CD45RA+ positively selected. The receptors originated from a man aged 30-40 years in good health.

The rearrangement links TRBV19 to TRBJ2-1, with D possibly being TRBD2 (6 bases). The CDR3 totals 14 residues. CDR1 and CDR2 from the germline V gene are LNHDA and SQIVND (reference sequence). The V and J ends lost 4 bases and 6 bases respectively, with 13 bases between them. This CDR3 is CASSTSSAGNEQFF. CDR3 nucleotides: TGTGCCAGTAGTACGTCTAGCGCAGGCAATGAGCAGTTCTTC.

The gene calls are TRBV1 and TRBJ2-6; the table's D gene call, TRBD1, was not cross checked with the DNA. TRBV1 is a listed pseudogene. The CDR3 is 20 residues long. CDR3 loop: CTSSTLTDRDLSAGANVLTF. DNA for the CDR3: TGCACCAGCAGCACCCTCACTGACAGGGATCTAAGTGCTGGGGCCAACGTCCTGACTTTC.

The chain combines TRBV9 with TRBJ2-6; no clear D. V dropped 0 bases and J dropped 2 bases, with 6 bases sitting between them. The CDR3 consists of 15 residues. Looked up from germline, CDR1 is SGDLS and CDR2 is YYNGEE. This chain's CDR3 is CASSVGSAGANVLTF. For the CDR3, the DNA is TGTGCCAGCAGCGTAGGGAGTGCTGGGGCCAACGTCCTGACTTTC.

The chain is built from TRBV18 and TRBJ1-1, with 8 bases fitting TRBD1. The CDR3 has 14 residues. Germline lookup yields CDR1 KGHSH and CDR2 LQKENI. V dropped 2 bases and J dropped 3; count of bases not matched to a gene: 2. The CDR3 coding sequence is TGTGCCAGCTCACCAACCAGGGGGCACACTGAAGCTTTCTTT. It translates to CASSPTRGHTEAFF.

The rearrangement joins TRBV7-2 to TRBJ2-6; D not certain. The CDR3 consists of 15 residues. With 3 bases removed from V and 2 bases from J, the gap between germline ends came to 8 bases. Germline lookup yields CDR1 SGHTA and CDR2 FQGNSA. The CDR3 DNA reads TGTGCCAGCAGCTTCAAGGCCCCTGGGGCCAACGTCCTGACTTTC. Amino acid sequence: CASSFKAPGANVLTF.

The gene calls are TRBV6-1 and TRBJ1-5; D is possibly TRBD1 (5 bases). CDR3 size: 15 residues. V shed 6 bases and J shed 0 bases, with 12 bases lying between them. Germline values: CDR1 MNHNS, CDR2 SASEGT. The CDR3 here is CASRGDWGSNQPQHF. CDR3 DNA sequence: TGTGCCAGCAGAGGGGACTGGGGTAGCAATCAGCCCCAGCATTTT.

Only one count was recorded for this clone. J is TRBJ2-3 and V is TRBV7-9, with a tentative D call TRBD2 (5 bases). The V gene lost 3 bases and the J gene lost 5 bases, with 12 bases spanning the gap. CDR1 and CDR2 (germline): SEHNR, FQNEAQ (reference sequence). The CDR3 sequence is 14 residues long. Written as DNA, the CDR3 is TGTGCCAGCAGCTTGGCAACTAGAAAAGATACGCAGTATTTT. This encodes CASSLATRKDTQYF.

In regard to this clone: Distinct nucleotide sequences in the sample also encode this CDR3. The gene calls are TRBV6-1 and TRBJ2-7; the D is unclear. The length of the CDR3 is 12 residues. From germline, CDR1 is MNHNS and CDR2 SASEGT. Trimming removed 3 bases at V and 3 bases at J, with 6 bases between. CDR3 residues: CASSESGYEQYF. In DNA, the CDR3 is TGTGCCAGCAGTGAGTCGGGCTACGAGCAGTACTTC.

This clone was picked up one time. This sequence joins TRBV7-2 and TRBJ2-7; 13 bases line up with TRBD2. Trimming cost V 5 bases and J 0 bases; bases outside gene matches: 10. Germline V gives CDR1 SGHTA, CDR2 FQGNSA. The CDR3 runs to 18 residues. The CDR3 sequence: CASSLSGLAGLPSYEQYF. The CDR3 DNA sequence: TGTGCCAGCAGCCTATCGGGACTAGCGGGACTTCCCTCCTACGAGCAGTACTTC. Supplemented by reference TRBV7-2 and TRBJ2-7, the full variable domain reads GAGVSQSPSNKVTEKGKDVELRCDPISGHTALYWYRQSLGQGLEFLIYFQGNSAPDKSGLPSDRFSAERTGGSVSTLTIQRTQQEDSAVYLCASSLSGLAGLPSYEQYFGPGTRLTVT.

The rearrangement links TRBV5-4 to TRBJ1-3, with 9 bases matching TRBD1. This CDR3 has 18 residues. With 0 bases clipped from V and 2 bases from J, the junction kept 9 bases outside the gene matches. Germline V gives CDR1 SGHNT, CDR2 YYREEE (reference sequence). The DNA of the CDR3 is TGTGCCAGCAGCTTGGCGGGGACAGGGATCATGGCTGGAAACACCATATATTTT. Residues: CASSLAGTGIMAGNTIYF.

The CDR3 bases are TGTGCCAGCAGCTCTGGCTCAGATACGCAGTATTTT. Its translation: CASSSGSDTQYF. The rearrangement joins TRBV7-3 to TRBJ2-3; D is uncertain. Germline CDR1 and CDR2: SGHTA and FQGTGA. Trimming removed 4 bases from V and 4 bases from J, with 6 bases in between. The CDR3 is 12 residues long.

This chain uses TRBV19 with TRBJ2-7; 8 bases align to TRBD2. The CDR3 consists of 15 residues. The J segment lost 4 bases and the V segment lost 7 bases, leaving 12 bases of the junction unmatched. Germline V lookup: CDR1 LNHDA, CDR2 SQIVND (reference sequence). The chain's CDR3 is CASKQTAGALYEQYF. The CDR3 nucleotides are TGTGCCAGTAAGCAGACAGCGGGAGCACTTTACGAGCAGTACTTC.

The rearrangement uses TRBV7-9 and TRBJ2-7; D possibly matches TRBD1 or TRBD2 (5 bases each). The V gene's germline CDR1 is SEHNR and CDR2 FQNEAQ (reference sequence). The CDR3 is 13 residues long. The V and J ends lost 1 base and 5 bases respectively, with 9 bases between them. DNA for the CDR3: TGTGCCAGCAGCTTAGGAGGGGCCAACGAGCAGTACTTC. Protein: CASSLGGANEQYF. Full variable domain (outside the CDR3, taken from reference TRBV7-9 and TRBJ2-7): DTGVSQNPRHKITKRGQNVTFRCDPISEHNRLYWYRQTLGQGPEFLTYFQNEAQLEKSRLLSDRFSAERPKGSFSTLEIQRTEQGDSAMYLCASSLGGANEQYFGPGTRLTVT.

The rearrangement links TRBV7-2 to TRBJ2-1; 9 bases align to TRBD2. This CDR3 comprises 16 residues. Germline V gene lookup returns CDR1 SGHTA and CDR2 FQGNSA. Trimming at V came to 1 base and at J to 7 bases, leaving 8 bases not matched to a gene. The CDR3 sequence: CASSLVVSGRLNEQFF. DNA of the CDR3: TGTGCCAGCAGCTTAGTAGTTAGCGGGAGACTTAATGAGCAGTTCTTC.